This T cell receptor (beta chain) appears in the sequencing data of a study of cytomegalovirus exposure and HLA in healthy donors. Samples came from healthy bone marrow donors. Germline V gene sequence: CDR1 MDHEN, CDR2 SYDVKM. J was trimmed by 4 bases and V by 6 bases; bases with no gene match: 3. This CDR3 is 14 amino acids long. The primer mix had 60 Vbeta and 13 Jbeta primers. Sequenced by immunoSEQ multiplex PCR; TCRdb stores in-frame clones only, minus some. The repertoire holds 100,000 to 150,000 clones, with 80% to 85% as singletons. This receptor was obtained from a woman between 50 and 59 years old in good health and CMV-seropositive. Sequenced input: PBMCs. The gene calls are TRBV28 and TRBJ2-1, with 10 bases matching TRBD1. The chain's CDR3 is CASRPGQGYNEQFF. DNA for the CDR3: TGTGCCAGCAGACCGGGACAGGGGTACAATGAGCAGTTCTTC.